This T cell receptor (beta chain) was sequenced for a study of blood T cells in healthy people across ages (dated by TCRdb to the mid-2010s). About the full investigation: In model experiments, template switching captured about one uniquely barcoded TCR beta cDNA molecule for every two T cells. To track age-related changes in TCR beta repertoire diversity, the study relied on deep sequencing normalized with unique cDNA molecular identifiers. To avoid experimental bias, donors of different ages were randomly spread across the sequencing lanes. The donors were split into four age groups: young (average around 17 years), middle-aged (39), aged (about 62) and long-lived (82). Using the same blood draw, the study looked at two additional independent replicas of 1 million unique cDNA reads for two donors, one aged 18 to 30 and the other aged 80 or older. What the work shows at the level of the full study, not this receptor alone: Because profiling used bulk unsorted PBMCs, naive and antigen-experienced compartments could not be compared conclusively. Total diversity estimates from one million sequenced T cells were considered lower bounds and underestimates. Compared with the aged group, the long-lived group had more naive CD4+ T cells, fewer expanded clones and increased TCR diversity, suggesting age selection. Observed TCR beta diversity per million T cells fell roughly linearly with age, and a significant reduction was already apparent by age around 40. Because donor CMV infection status was unknown, age-related changes in expanded clonotypes were potentially confounded. There was a strong correlation between observed TCR beta diversity and the percentage of naive T cells measured by flow cytometry.

The library was built by means of 5' RACE. Instrument used: Illumina HiSeq 2500. A second roughly 6 to 11 cycle PCR used a sample-barcoded 5' primer and a J-beta primer mix. A unique molecular identifier was introduced onto each TCR beta cDNA molecule by a template-switch 5' adaptor carrying 12 random nucleotides. At least 2.5 million CDR3-containing paired-end reads were obtained from each sample. First-strand cDNA was synthesized from all RNA with the Mint cDNA synthesis kit, primed by a TRBC-specific oligonucleotide. Following uracil-DNA glycosylase treatment, all cDNA underwent a first 18-cycle PCR with the universal primers M1SS and BC2_uni_R. Regarding the original processing steps: For normalization, 1 million high-quality reads, each with a distinct molecular identifier, were randomly selected from each sample. Reads with shared molecular identifiers were discarded instead of being binned into consensus sequences. MiTCR, run with a Q25 quality threshold and the strictest error-elimination algorithm, handled CDR3 identification, clonotype clustering and error correction. A nonparametric unseen species model with Euler transformation was used to estimate a lower bound on total TCR beta diversity. TCRdb reprocessing: public reads trimmed at Q25 with fastp, clones called with MiXCR, in-frame beta chains kept. Every entry covers one CDR3 protein and lists the most common genes and DNA from its rows. These V and J calls are TCRdb output, not the study's own analysis. A total of 1.2 million to 1.5 million distinct CDR3 sequences appear in this sample, approximately 42% of them only once. Roughly 7.9% of the sample belongs to the ten largest clones.

The donors were around 39 Caucasian individuals from Russia, aged 6 to 90 years, who were systemically healthy. Each donor gave roughly 11 milliliters of peripheral blood, drawn into EDTA-treated Vacutainer tubes. Ficoll-Paque density-gradient centrifugation was used to isolate PBMCs, with at least 7 million obtained per sample. Total RNA was extracted from PBMCs with Trizol reagent, with at least 6 micrograms obtained per sample. Naive CD45RAhigh/CD27high T cell percentages were measured by flow cytometry on a PBMC aliquot from every donor. This clonotype was counted between two and nine times. What this receptor recognizes is not known. One base away there is no much larger clone; base qualities are not given. The CDR1 and CDR2 encoded by the germline V gene are MGHRA and YSYEKL. Unmatched junction bases come to 17, with V trimmed by 6 bases and J by 1 base. The CDR3 holds 20 amino acids from the cysteine to the phenylalanine. Kept here is only the CDR3 DNA, which spans 60 bases and is read in frame from base 1.

Recombination connected TRBV4-1 to TRBJ2-1; 11 junctional bases match TRBD2. This clonotype was obtained from a woman under 30 in good health. Sequences were obtained from blood. For the CDR3, the sequence is CASSRYSGPSGGLSYNEQFF. At the DNA level, the sequence is TGCGCCAGCAGTCGATACAGTGGCCCTAGCGGGGGGCTTTCCTACAATGAGCAGTTCTTC.